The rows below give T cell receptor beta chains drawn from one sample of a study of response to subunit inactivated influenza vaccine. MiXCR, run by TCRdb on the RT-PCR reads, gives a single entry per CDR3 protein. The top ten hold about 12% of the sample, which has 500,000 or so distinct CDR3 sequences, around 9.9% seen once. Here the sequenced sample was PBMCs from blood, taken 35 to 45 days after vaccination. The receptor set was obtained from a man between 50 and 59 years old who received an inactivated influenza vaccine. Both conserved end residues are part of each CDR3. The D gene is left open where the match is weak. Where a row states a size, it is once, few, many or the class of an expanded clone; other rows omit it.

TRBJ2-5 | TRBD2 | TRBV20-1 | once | TGCAGTGCTAGAGATAGCCTAGCGGGAGCGGCCCAGTACTTC | CSARDSLAGAAQYF
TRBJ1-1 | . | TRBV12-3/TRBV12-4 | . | TGTGCCAGCAGTCAATCTCATGGGGGGAGTACTGAAGCTTTCTTT | CASSQSHGGSTEAFF
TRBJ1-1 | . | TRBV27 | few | TGTGCCACACGAATCAGGGGGAACACTGAAGCTTTCTTT | CATRIRGNTEAFF
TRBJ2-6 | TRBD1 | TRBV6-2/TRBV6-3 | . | TGTGCCAGCAGAAAGACAGGGACAGGCTCTGGGGCCAACGTCCTGACTTTC | CASRKTGTGSGANVLTF
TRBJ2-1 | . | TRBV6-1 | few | TGTGCCAGCAGTGAACGTAGACTGGACTACAATGAGCAGTTCTTC | CASSERRLDYNEQFF
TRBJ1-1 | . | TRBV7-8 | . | TGTGCCAGCAGCTTAGAGGCAGGGGTTTACGCTGAAGCTTTCTTT | CASSLEAGVYAEAFF
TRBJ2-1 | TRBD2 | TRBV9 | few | TGTGCCAGCAGCCTTGGGACTAGGAAGTACAATGAGCAGTTCTTC | CASSLGTRKYNEQFF
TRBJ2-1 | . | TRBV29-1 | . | TGCAGCGTTTGGGACCCAGCCTACAATGAGCAGTTCTTC | CSVWDPAYNEQFF
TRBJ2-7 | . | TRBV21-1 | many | TGTGCCAGCAGCCCCAAGAGCCTAAAAAGGTACGAGCAGTACTTC | CASSPKSLKRYEQYF
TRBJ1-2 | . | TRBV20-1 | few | TGCAGTGCTAGGACGACAGAGGACTACTATGGCTACACCTTC | CSARTTEDYYGYTF
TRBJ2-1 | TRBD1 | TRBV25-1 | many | TGTGCCAGCAGAAAAGGGACAGGGCCTTACAATGAGCAGTTCTTC | CASRKGTGPYNEQFF
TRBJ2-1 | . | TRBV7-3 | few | TGTGCCAGCAGCTTCGACTCCTCCCGGGGGAATGAGCAGTTCTTC | CASSFDSSRGNEQFF
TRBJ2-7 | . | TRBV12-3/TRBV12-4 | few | TGTGCCAGCAGCGCTGAAGACAGCCGAGTAGACTTC | CASSAEDSRVDF